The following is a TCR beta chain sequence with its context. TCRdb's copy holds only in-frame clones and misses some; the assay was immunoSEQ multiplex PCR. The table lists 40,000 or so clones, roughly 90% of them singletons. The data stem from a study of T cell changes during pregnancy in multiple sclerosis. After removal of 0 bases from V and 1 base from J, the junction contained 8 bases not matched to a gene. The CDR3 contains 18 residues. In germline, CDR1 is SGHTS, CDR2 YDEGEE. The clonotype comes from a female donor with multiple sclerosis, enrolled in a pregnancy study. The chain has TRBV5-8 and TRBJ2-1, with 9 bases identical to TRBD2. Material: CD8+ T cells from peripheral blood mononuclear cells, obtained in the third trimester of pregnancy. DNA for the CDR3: TGTGCCAGCAGCTTGGACCCCTGGCTAGCGGGATCCTACAATGAGCAGTTCTTC. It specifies CASSLDPWLAGSYNEQFF.